The sequence of this T cell receptor beta chain was determined in a study of blood T cell repertoires in COVID-19. Study-level background: Whether acute or convalescent, the COVID-19 samples came from the United States, Italy and Spain. T cells, B-cell-depleted T cells, or PBMCs provided the cDNA or gDNA that served as material.

Repertoires were generated with immunoSEQ multiplex PCR, while TCRdb's copy carries only in-frame clones and drops some. The repertoire includes roughly 230,000 clones, 85% of them detected once, and 5.5% to 7.5% sits in the top ten. The sequence was collected from an older woman with active or convalescent COVID-19. The sequenced sample consisted of peripheral blood.

CDR3 in amino acids: CASSQVGQGTDTQYF. The CDR3 nucleotides are TGTGCCAGCAGCCAAGTGGGACAGGGGACGGATACGCAGTATTTT. The chain has TRBV3-1 (or the pseudogene TRBV3-2) and TRBJ2-3, with 10 bases identical to TRBD1. Trimming at V came to 1 base and at J to 6 bases, leaving 4 bases not matched to a gene. This CDR3 contains 15 residues. Germline V CDR1 and CDR2: LGHDT, YNNKEL (reference sequence).